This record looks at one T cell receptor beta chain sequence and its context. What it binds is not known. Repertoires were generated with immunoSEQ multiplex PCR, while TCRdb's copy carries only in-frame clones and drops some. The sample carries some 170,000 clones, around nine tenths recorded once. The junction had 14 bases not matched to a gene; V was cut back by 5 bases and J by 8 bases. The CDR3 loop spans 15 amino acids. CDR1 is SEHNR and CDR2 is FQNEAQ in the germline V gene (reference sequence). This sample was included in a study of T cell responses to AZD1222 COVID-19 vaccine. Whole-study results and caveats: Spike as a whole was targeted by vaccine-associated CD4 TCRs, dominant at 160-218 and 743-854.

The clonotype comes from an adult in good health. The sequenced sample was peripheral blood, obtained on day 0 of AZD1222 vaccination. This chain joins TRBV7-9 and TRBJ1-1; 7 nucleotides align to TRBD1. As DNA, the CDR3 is TGTGCCAGCAGCCAACACCTTACTACAGGGGCAGAAGCTTTCTTT. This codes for CASSQHLTTGAEAFF.